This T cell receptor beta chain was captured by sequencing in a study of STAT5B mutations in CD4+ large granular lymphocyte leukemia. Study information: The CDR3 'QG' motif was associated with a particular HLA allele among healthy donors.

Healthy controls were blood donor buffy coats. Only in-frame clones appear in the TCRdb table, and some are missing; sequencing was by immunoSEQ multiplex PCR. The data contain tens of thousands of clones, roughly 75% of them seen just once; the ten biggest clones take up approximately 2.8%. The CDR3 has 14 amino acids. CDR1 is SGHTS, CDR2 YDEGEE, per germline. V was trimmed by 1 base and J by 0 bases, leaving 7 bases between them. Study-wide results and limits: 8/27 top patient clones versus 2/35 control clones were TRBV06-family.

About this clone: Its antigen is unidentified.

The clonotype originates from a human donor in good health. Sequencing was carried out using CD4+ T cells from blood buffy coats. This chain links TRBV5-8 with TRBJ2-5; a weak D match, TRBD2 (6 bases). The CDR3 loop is CASSLRRDQETQYF. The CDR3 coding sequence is TGTGCCAGCAGCTTGAGGAGGGACCAAGAGACCCAGTACTTC. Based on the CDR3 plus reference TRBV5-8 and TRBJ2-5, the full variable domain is EAGVTQSPTHLIKTRGQQATLRCSPISGHTSVYWYQQALGLGLQFLLWYDEGEERNRGNFPPRFSGRQFPNYSSELNVNALELEDSALYLCASSLRRDQETQYFGPGTRLLVL.